The T cell receptor (beta chain) under discussion was sequenced for a study of blood T cell repertoires in COVID-19. After removal of 2 bases from V and 7 bases from J, the junction contained 4 bases not matched to a gene. The CDR3 is made up of 13 amino acids. Germline V gives CDR1 MNHNY, CDR2 SVGAGI (reference sequence). Some clones are missing from TCRdb's copy, which holds only in-frame ones; the method was immunoSEQ multiplex PCR. Of approximately 310,000 clones detected, 80% to 90% appear once; the ten largest clones hold 7.8%. Specimen: peripheral blood. This TCR derives from a woman aged 45-65 years who had recovered from COVID-19. The chain recombines TRBV6-6 with TRBJ1-1; TRBD1 matches at 7 bases. CDR3 in DNA: TGTGCCAGCAGTTACACAGGGACAGATGAAGCTTTCTTT. This translates into CASSYTGTDEAFF.